The clone carrying this T cell receptor (beta chain) occurred a few times. The antigen remains unidentified. The data belong to a study of CD8+ T cells in alopecia areata. RNA extraction and reverse transcription yielded cDNA as sequencing template. Sequenced by immunoSEQ multiplex PCR; TCRdb stores in-frame clones only, minus some. This repertoire shows a few hundred thousand clones, approximately 60% found once; its top ten account for about 5.3%. The study's findings and limits: Higher clonality was seen in lesional scalp than in normal scalp, especially in alopecia totalis/universalis.

The CDR3 has 12 amino acids. Deletions cut 6 bases from V and 8 bases from J, with 16 bases between. Germline V gene data show CDR1 as SQVTM and CDR2 as ANQGSEA. This TCR came from a human donor in good health. The V and J genes are TRBV29-1 and TRBJ1-2; a possible D gene is TRBD1 (5 bases). The sample comprised CD8+ T cells sorted from blood. Here the CDR3 DNA reads TGCAGCGTCGACGGAAGTAAGGGGGGCTACACCTTC. It codes for CSVDGSKGGYTF.